This TCR beta chain derives from a study of cytomegalovirus exposure and HLA in healthy donors. Study-wide results and caveats: In a later analysis, V- and J-gene trimming of beta chains associated with a DCLRE1C missense variant, replicated independently. Rarity characterized most TCR sequences, yet some public TCRs appeared in many donors. Follow-up analysis seemed to connect common viral pathogens with several of the most significant clusters identified.

From germline, CDR1 is LGHNA and CDR2 YNFKEQ. This CDR3 is built from 14 residues. Deletions cut 0 bases from V and 4 bases from J, with 8 bases between. Remarks on this clone: What it binds is not known.

Primers included in the PCR were 60 Vbeta and 13 Jbeta primers. The data were produced by immunoSEQ multiplex PCR, yet TCRdb's version contains in-frame clones alone and is incomplete. The sample consists of some 200,000 clones, 70% to 80% of them appearing once. The sequenced sample consisted of PBMCs. This rearrangement joins TRBV4-2 to TRBJ2-3; possible D gene TRBD2, 6 bases. The source of this sequence is a girl aged 5 to 17 in good health and CMV-seropositive. CDR3 coding DNA: TGTGCCAGCAGCCAAGATGGAGGGGCAGATACGCAGTATTTT. Its translation: CASSQDGGADTQYF.